This T cell receptor (beta chain) derives from a study of blood T cell repertoires in COVID-19. Study as a whole: COVID-19 samples, acute and convalescent, were from the United States, Italy and Spain. T cells, B-cell-depleted T cells, or PBMCs supplied cDNA or gDNA.

Authors' data handling: Amplification from reference gene primers served as the basis for estimated nucleated cell counts. Repertoires were generated with immunoSEQ multiplex PCR, while TCRdb's copy carries only in-frame clones and drops some. V and J calls and clone size are those listed in that table; D and trimming were worked out from the DNA. The sample includes 150,000 to 200,000 clones, over 80% of them seen just once. V shed 5 bases, J shed 3 bases, and the junction held 3 bases outside the gene matches. CDR3 length equals 13 residues. Germline CDR1 LGHDT, CDR2 YNNKEL (reference sequence). The origin of this receptor is a woman in her twenties or thirties with acute or convalescent COVID-19. The chain has TRBV3-1 (or the pseudogene TRBV3-2) and TRBJ1-2; 7 bases are shared with TRBD1. The specimen sequenced was peripheral blood. The DNA of the CDR3 is TGTGCCAGCAGCTTGGACAGGTACTATGGCTACACCTTC. It codes for CASSLDRYYGYTF.